The clone carrying this T cell receptor (beta chain) has a count of ten or more. V gave up 9 bases and J gave up 2 bases, with 16 bases separating them. The CDR3 runs to 14 residues. The germline gives CDR1 SGHTA, CDR2 FQGNSA. TCRdb re-called the RT-PCR reads through MiXCR, storing one row per CDR3 protein. The sample consists of about 680,000 distinct CDR3 sequences, approximately 14% of them appearing once. Sequences were obtained from memory CD4+ T cells from blood. The sequence was obtained from a female donor in good health, serving as a healthy control. This sequence joins TRBV7-2 and TRBJ1-2; a possible D gene is TRBD1 (6 bases). The CDR3 sequence: CASSTNGQNYGYTF. Here the CDR3 DNA reads TGTGCCAGTAGTACTAATGGACAGAACTATGGCTACACCTTC.